This paragraph covers one T cell receptor (beta chain) sequence. This clonotype came up a few times. Its binding antigen is unknown. Per-nucleotide qualities are absent, and no much larger clonotype sits a single base away. This entry is derived from a study of regulatory T cells in long-lasting Graves disease (TCRdb year 2021). Describing the broader study: Patients with newly diagnosed Graves' disease had been on antithyroid drugs for under 3 months. TCR sequencing covered approximately 13 persistent and roughly 20 newly diagnosed Graves' disease patients, some 35 samples in total. The study took place in China and was registered as a clinical trial. This study used TCR sequencing and RNA sequencing of peripheral blood to compare persistent Graves' disease patients against newly diagnosed Graves' disease patients. On the study overall, not on this receptor specifically: Persistent Graves' disease patients showed lower TCR Shannon entropy and fewer highly expanded clones than newly diagnosed patients, suggesting clonal expansion. As a limitation, the authors acknowledged that the small sample size may reduce accuracy. Because the primary lesion, thyroid tissue, could not be accessed, the study looked at peripheral blood alone. A larger number of public clonotypes was shared among persistent patients (about 2,700) than among newly diagnosed patients (around 970). Sequencing and analysis were restricted to the TCR beta chain.

The protocol used for the library was multiplex PCR. TCRdb records Illumina HiSeq 4000 as the sequencer. iRepertoire HTBI primers and Arm-PCR amplification of CDR3 regions were used to construct TCR beta libraries. Gel purification was performed on PCR products prior to sequencing. The authors processed their data as follows. Gene usage analysis of CDR3 amino acid clonotypes used the 60 to 75 TRBV and 14 TRBJ segments found across samples. Filtered high-quality paired reads were merged into contigs using COPE and FqMerger. BLAST was used to align contigs to IMGT TRBV, TRBD and TRBJ reference genes, with CDR3 defined following IMGT. Clonotypes above 0.1% frequency were classified as highly expanded clones. Shannon entropy was used to measure repertoire diversity, and the Gini coefficient was used to measure V-J evenness. Public clonotypes were defined as clonotypes shared by more than one individual. TCRdb redid the processing of the public reads, applying fastp at Q25 and MiXCR, and retained in-frame beta chains. Rows are combined by CDR3 protein, so each entry shows the most common genes and DNA. It is TCRdb's table, rather than the study itself, that gives the V and J calls and clone size. For this sample the table gives about 440,000 distinct CDR3 sequences, of which 14% to 15% were detected only once. The top ten clones comprise approximately 15% of the sample.

This specimen's time point label, per the study, means: newly diagnosed GD, antithyroid drugs for less than 3 months. RNA was extracted from PBMCs in TRIzol for both TCR sequencing and RNA sequencing. The diagnosis of Graves' disease followed American Thyroid Association guidelines. Patients were recruited from an endocrinology department in Xi'an, China. Each patient gave approximately 10 milliliters of peripheral blood, collected in an EDTA anticoagulant tube. Ficoll Paque Plus density gradient separation was used to isolate PBMCs, and no further T cell sorting was performed. An Agilent 2100 Bioanalyzer and agarose gel were used to check RNA quality, while a NanoDrop 2000 measured RNA concentration. These same data were also listed under a study on T cells in Graves' hyperthyroidism and ophthalmopathy. Looking at the second paper: Stable Graves' hyperthyroidism was defined as no progression to ophthalmopathy during 18 months of follow-up. Hyperthyroidism patients were newly diagnosed, had a disease duration of under 2 months, and were aged 18 to 65 years. Exclusion was applied to patients with uncontrolled infections, other autoimmune diseases, pregnancy or lactation. Diagnoses were based on clinical symptoms, serum thyroxine and TRAb, thyroid ultrasound and orbital computed tomography. For the first round of RT-PCR on the TCR CDR3, the HTBI primer set was used together with the Qiagen OneStep RT-PCR kit. Blood samples also contained most of the expanded thyroid clonotypes (frequency above 0.001), which suggests that blood repertoires may reflect thyroid immune responses. A model built on a 13 V-J signature distinguished ophthalmopathy from stable hyperthyroidism, reaching roughly 88% sensitivity and approximately 83% specificity in cross-validation and 80%/75% in testing. In validation, the model predicted progression to ophthalmopathy a median of around 6.5 months before onset, with roughly 71% sensitivity and nearly 75% specificity. To identify distinguishing TCR V-J signatures, a discovery cohort of 100 or so patients was used, comprising fewer than 45 with Graves' ophthalmopathy and 57 with stable Graves' hyperthyroidism. Whether ophthalmopathy could be predicted prospectively was tested in an independent validation cohort made up of roughly 19 hyperthyroidism patients plus 17 patients who later progressed to ophthalmopathy. The approximately 98 discovery patients were randomly divided into training and test sets at a 7:3 ratio. In more than five Graves' hyperthyroidism patients, the study also compared T-cell repertoires from thyroid tissue with T-cell repertoires from blood. Following sampling, methimazole starting at 30 mg daily was given to hyperthyroidism patients, and high-dose intravenous methylprednisolone was given to ophthalmopathy patients. Libraries were constructed in a second round of multiplex PCR, after which size selection and purification were performed. The libraries were sequenced on an Illumina HiSeq2000 using paired-end 100 bp reads. Raw data were processed with SOAPnuke, discarding reads with adapters, uncalled bases, mean Phred below 15, or no exact constant-primer or identifier match. High-quality paired reads were merged using COPE v1.2.5, and each unique nucleotide sequence was defined as a clonotype. MiTCR v1.1 was used to align clonotypes to the IMGT TRBV, TRBD and TRBJ reference segments. The analysis included only V-J combinations with a frequency above 0.0001, which together covered over 98% of the repertoires. The TCS score was defined as F50 (clonal expansion) divided by E x V (chaos), with BLOSUM62-based TCRdist calculated between CDR3 peptides within each V-J. Welch's t-statistics and random forest reduced several hundred V-J features to roughly 13, which were used in a naive Bayes classifier (R e1071). No statistical method was used to fix the sample size in advance, and group allocation was not hidden from the investigators. According to the paper, TCR Vbeta CDR3 sequencing was carried out on some 140 peripheral blood samples, which came from approximately 43 ophthalmopathy, some 73 hyperthyroidism and some 17 progressor patients.

The clonotype comes from a woman aged 25 to 39 with Graves disease. Donor details come from another sample of the same person, matched by shared clones. This sample comprised peripheral blood mononuclear cells (PBMCs), obtained at new diagnosis, from a patient treated with antithyroid drugs.

At the DNA level, the sequence is TGTGCCAGTAGTGTGGCCGTGGGCTACACCTTC. This codes for CASSVAVGYTF. The chain uses TRBV19 and TRBJ1-2; the D gene identity is not certain. There are 11 amino acids in the CDR3, from cysteine to phenylalanine inclusive. Here the CDR3 DNA is all that survives: 33 bases in frame from base 1. For CDR1 and CDR2, the germline V gene (reference sequence) lists LNHDA and SQIVND. Cut back by 5 bases and 8 bases, the V and J ends lie 9 bases apart.